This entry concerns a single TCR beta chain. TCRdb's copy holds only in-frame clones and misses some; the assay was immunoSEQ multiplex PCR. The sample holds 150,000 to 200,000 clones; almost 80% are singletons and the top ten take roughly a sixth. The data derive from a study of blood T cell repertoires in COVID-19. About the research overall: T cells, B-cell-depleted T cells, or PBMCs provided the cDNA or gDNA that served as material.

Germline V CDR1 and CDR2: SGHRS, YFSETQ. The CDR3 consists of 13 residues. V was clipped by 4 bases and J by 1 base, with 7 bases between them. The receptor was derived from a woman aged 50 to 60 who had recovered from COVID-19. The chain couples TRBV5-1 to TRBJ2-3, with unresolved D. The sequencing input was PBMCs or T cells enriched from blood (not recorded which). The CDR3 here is CASSTGGTDTQYF. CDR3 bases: TGCGCCAGCAGCACCGGAGGCACAGATACGCAGTATTTT.